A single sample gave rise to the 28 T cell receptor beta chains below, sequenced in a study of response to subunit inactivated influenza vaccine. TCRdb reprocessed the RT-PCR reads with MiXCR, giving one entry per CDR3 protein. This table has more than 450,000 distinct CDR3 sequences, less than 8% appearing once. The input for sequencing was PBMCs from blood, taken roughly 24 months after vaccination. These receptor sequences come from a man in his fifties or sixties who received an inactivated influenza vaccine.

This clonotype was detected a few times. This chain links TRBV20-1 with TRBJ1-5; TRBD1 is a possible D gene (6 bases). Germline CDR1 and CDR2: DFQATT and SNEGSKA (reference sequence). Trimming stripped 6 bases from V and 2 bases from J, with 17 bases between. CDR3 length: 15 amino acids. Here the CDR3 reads CSAATGFFGNQPQHF. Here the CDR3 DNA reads TGCAGTGCGGCAACAGGGTTTTTTGGCAATCAGCCCCAGCATTTT.

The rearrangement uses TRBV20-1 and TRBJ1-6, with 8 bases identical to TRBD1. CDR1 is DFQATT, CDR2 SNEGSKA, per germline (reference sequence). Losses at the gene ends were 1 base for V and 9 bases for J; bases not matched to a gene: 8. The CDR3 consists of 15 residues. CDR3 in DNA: TGCAGTGCTAGAGGGGGAACAGGGGGTGGTTCACCCCTCCACTTT. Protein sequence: CSARGGTGGGSPLHF.

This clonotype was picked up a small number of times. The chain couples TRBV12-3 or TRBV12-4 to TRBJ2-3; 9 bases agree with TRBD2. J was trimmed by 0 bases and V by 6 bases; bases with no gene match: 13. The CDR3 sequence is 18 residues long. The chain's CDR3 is CASSPVVAGDPSTDTQYF. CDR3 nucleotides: TGTGCCAGCAGCCCCGTGGTAGCGGGAGACCCTAGCACAGATACGCAGTATTTT.

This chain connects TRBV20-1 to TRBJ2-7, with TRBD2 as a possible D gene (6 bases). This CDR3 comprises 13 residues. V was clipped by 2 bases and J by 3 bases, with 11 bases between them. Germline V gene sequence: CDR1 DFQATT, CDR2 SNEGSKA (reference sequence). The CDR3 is CSARPSAYYEQYF. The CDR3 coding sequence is TGCAGTGCTAGACCTAGCGCCTACTACGAGCAGTACTTC.

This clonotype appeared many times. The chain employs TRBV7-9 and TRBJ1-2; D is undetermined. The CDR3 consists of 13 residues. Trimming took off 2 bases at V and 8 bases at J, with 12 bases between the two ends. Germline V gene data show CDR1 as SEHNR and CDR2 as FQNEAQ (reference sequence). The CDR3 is CASSLLADHGYTF. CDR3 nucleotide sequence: TGTGCCAGCAGCTTACTCGCCGATCACGGCTACACCTTC.

CDR3 sequence (DNA): TGTGCCAGCAGTTTAGCGTTACTAGCTTCCTACGAGCAGTACTTC. Its translation: CASSLALLASYEQYF. The gene calls are TRBV12-3 or TRBV12-4 and TRBJ2-7; TRBD2 is a possible D gene (6 bases). V lost 0 bases and J 1 base, leaving 10 bases between the germline ends. This CDR3 has 15 residues.

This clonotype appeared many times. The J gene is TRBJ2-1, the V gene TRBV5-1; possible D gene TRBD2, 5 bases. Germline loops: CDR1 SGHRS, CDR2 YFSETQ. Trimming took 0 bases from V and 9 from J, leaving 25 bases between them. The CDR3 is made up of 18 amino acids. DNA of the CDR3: TGCGCCAGCAGCTTGGTAGTTATCGCGACCGGAGACGGAGGTGAGCAGTTCTTC. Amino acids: CASSLVVIATGDGGEQFF.

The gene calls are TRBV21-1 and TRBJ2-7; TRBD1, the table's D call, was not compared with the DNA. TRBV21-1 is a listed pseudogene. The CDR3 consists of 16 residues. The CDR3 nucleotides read TGTGCCAGCAGCAATTTACGGGGCTCCCCCTCCTACGAGCAGTACTTC. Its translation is CASSNLRGSPSYEQYF.

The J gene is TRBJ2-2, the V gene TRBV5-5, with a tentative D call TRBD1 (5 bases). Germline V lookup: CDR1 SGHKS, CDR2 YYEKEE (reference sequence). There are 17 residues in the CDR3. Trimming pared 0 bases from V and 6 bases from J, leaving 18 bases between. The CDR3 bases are TGTGCCAGCAGCTTGGTCTCTGGCAGGGTCACCCCCGGGGAGCTGTTTTTT. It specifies CASSLVSGRVTPGELFF.

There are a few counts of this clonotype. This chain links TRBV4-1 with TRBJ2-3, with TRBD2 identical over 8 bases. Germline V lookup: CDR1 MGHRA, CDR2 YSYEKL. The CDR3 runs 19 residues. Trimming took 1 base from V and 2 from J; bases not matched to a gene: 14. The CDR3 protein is CASSQVKWWVAGSTDTQYF. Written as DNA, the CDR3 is TGCGCCAGCAGCCAAGTAAAATGGTGGGTAGCGGGGTCCACAGATACGCAGTATTTT.

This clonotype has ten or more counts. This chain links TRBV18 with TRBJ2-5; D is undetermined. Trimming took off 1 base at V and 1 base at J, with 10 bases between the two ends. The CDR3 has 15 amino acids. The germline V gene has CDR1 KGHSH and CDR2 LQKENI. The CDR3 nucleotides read TGTGCCAGCTCACCACAACCTGAATCCCAAGAGACCCAGTACTTC. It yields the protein CASSPQPESQETQYF.

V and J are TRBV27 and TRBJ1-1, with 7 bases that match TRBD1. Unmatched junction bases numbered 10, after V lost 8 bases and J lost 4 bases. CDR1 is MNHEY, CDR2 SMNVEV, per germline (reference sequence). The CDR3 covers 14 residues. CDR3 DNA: TGTGCCAGCCGCATCCAGGGGGGGGGCACTGAAGCTTTCTTT. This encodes CASRIQGGGTEAFF.

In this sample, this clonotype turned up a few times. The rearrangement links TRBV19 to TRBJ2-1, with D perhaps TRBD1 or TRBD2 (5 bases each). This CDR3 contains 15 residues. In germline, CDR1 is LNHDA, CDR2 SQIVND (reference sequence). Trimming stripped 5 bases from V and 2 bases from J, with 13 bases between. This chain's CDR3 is CASSSGPSPYNEQFF. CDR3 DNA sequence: TGTGCCAGTAGTTCGGGACCCTCCCCCTACAATGAGCAGTTCTTC.

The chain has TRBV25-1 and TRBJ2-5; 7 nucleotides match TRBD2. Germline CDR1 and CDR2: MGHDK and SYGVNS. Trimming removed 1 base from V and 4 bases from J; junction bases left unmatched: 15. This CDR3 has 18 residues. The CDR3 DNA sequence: TGTGCCAGCAGTGAATGGGTTGGGGGGGAGGCACCCCCAGAGACCCAGTACTTC. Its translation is CASSEWVGGEAPPETQYF.

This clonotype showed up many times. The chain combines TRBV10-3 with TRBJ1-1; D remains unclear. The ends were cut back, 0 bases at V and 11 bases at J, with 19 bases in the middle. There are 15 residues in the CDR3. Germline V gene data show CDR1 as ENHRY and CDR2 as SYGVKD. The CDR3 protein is CAISESGGVVRGAFF. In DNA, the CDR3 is TGTGCCATCAGTGAGTCAGGAGGCGTAGTGAGAGGGGCTTTCTTT.

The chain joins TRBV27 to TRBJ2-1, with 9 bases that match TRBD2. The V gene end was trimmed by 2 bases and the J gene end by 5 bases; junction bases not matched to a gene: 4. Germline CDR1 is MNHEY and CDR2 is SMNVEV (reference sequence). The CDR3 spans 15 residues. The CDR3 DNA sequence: TGTGCCAGCAGTTTAATGGCGGGGGGGCACAATGAGCAGTTCTTC. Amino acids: CASSLMAGGHNEQFF.

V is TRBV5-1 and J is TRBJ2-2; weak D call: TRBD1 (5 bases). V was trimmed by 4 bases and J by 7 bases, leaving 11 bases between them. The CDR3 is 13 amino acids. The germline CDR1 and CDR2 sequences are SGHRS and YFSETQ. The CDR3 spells CASSLGEYGELFF. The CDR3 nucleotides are TGCGCCAGCAGCCTAGGGGAATACGGGGAGCTGTTTTTT.

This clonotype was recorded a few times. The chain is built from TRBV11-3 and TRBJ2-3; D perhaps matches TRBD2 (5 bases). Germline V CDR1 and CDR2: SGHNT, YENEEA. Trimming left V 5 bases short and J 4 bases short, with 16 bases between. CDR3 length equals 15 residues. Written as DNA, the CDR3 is TGTGCCAGCAGCGCTGGGAGTTCATGGGCAGATACGCAGTATTTT. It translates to CASSAGSSWADTQYF. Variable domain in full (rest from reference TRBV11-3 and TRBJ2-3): EAGVVQSPRYKIIEKKQPVAFWCNPISGHNTLYWYLQNLGQGPELLIRYENEEAVDDSQLPKDRFSAERLKGVDSTLKIQPAELGDSAVYLCASSAGSSWADTQYFGPGTRLTVL.

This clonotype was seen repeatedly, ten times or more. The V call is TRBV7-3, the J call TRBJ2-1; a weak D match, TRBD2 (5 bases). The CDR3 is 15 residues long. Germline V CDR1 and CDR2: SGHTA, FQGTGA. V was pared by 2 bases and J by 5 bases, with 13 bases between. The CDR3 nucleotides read TGTGCCAGCAGCTTACGAGGTAGCGCTCACAATGAGCAGTTCTTC. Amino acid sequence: CASSLRGSAHNEQFF.

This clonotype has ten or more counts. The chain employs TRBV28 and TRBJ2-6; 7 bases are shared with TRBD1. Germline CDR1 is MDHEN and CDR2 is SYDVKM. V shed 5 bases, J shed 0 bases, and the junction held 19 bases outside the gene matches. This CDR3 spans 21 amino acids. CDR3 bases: TGTGCCAGCAGTCTACAAGACAGGGATAGCCCTCCCGACTCTGGGGCCAACGTCCTGACTTTC. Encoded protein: CASSLQDRDSPPDSGANVLTF.

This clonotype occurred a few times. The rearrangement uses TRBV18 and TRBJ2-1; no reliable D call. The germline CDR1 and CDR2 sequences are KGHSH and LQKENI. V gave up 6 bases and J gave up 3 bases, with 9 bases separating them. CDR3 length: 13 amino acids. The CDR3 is CASSQTNYNEQFF. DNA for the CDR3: TGTGCCAGCTCCCAAACGAACTACAATGAGCAGTTCTTC.

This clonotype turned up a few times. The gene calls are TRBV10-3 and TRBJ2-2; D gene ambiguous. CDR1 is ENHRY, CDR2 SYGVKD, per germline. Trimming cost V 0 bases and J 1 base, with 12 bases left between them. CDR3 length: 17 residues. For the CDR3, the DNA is TGTGCCATCAGTGAGTCGGGCAGTAACTTGAACACCGGGGAGCTGTTTTTT. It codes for CAISESGSNLNTGELFF.

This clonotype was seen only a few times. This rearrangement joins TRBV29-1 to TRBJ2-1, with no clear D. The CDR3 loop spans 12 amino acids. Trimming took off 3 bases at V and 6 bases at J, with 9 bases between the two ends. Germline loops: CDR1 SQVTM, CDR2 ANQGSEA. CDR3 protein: CSVDGPGNEQFF. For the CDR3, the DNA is TGCAGCGTTGACGGGCCAGGCAATGAGCAGTTCTTC.

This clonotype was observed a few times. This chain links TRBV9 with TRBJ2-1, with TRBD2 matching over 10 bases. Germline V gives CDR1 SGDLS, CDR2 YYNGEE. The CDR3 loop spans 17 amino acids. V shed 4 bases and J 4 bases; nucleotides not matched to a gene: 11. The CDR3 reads CASSPYSGLALYNEQFF. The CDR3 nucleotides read TGTGCCAGCAGCCCCTACTCGGGACTAGCGCTTTACAATGAGCAGTTCTTC.

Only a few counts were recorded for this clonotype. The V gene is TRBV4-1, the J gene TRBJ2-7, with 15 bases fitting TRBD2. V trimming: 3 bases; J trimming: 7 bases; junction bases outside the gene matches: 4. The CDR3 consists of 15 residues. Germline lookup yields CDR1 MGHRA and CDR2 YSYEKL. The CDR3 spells CASSQGLAGGREQYF. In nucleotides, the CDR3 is TGCGCCAGCAGCCAGGGACTAGCGGGAGGTAGGGAGCAGTACTTC.

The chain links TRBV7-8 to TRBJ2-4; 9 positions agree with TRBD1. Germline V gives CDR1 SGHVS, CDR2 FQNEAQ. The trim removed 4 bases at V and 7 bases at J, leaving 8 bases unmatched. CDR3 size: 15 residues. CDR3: CASSSGQGIGNIQYF. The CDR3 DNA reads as TGTGCCAGCAGCTCGGGACAGGGAATTGGGAACATTCAGTACTTC.

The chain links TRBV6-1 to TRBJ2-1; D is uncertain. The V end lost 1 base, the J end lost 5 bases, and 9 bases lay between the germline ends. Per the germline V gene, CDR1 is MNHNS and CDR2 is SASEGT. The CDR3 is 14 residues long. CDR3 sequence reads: CASSEDGSHNEQFF. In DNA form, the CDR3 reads TGTGCCAGCAGTGAAGATGGCAGCCACAATGAGCAGTTCTTC.

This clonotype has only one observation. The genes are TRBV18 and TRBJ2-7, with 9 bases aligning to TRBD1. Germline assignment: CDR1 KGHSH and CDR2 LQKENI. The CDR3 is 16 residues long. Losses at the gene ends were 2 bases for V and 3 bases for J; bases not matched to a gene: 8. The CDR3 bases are TGTGCCAGCTCACCAGTTTCCGGGACAGGGTTCTACGAGCAGTACTTC. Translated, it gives CASSPVSGTGFYEQYF. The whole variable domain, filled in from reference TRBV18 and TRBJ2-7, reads NAGVMQNPRHLVRRRGQEARLRCSPMKGHSHVYWYRQLPEEGLKFMVYLQKENIIDESGMPKERFSAEFPKEGPSILRIQQVVRGDSAAYFCASSPVSGTGFYEQYFGPGTRLTVT.